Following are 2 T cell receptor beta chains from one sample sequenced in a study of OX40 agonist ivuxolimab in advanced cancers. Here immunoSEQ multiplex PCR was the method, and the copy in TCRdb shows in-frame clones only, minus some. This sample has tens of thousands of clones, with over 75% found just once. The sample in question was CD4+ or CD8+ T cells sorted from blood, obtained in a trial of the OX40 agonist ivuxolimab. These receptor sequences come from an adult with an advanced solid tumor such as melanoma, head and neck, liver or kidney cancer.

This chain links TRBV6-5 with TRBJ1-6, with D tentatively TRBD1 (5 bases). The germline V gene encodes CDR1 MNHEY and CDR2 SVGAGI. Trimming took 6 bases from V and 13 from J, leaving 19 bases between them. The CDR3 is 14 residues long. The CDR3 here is CASSPGTPQSPLHF. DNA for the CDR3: TGTGCCAGCAGCCCCGGGACGCCCCAGTCCCCCCTCCACTTT.

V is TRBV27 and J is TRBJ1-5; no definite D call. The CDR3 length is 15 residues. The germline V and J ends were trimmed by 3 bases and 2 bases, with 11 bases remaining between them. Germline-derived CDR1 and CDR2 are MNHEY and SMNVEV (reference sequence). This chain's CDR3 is CASSFSGGGNQPQHF. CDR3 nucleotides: TGTGCCAGCAGTTTCTCAGGCGGCGGCAATCAGCCCCAGCATTTT.